The present entry profiles one TCR beta chain with its context. The antigen is not known. This sample was taken from a study of T cell responses to AZD1222 COVID-19 vaccine. Overall study context: Second-dose intervals near 4 or 12 weeks were combined.

Assay: immunoSEQ multiplex PCR; the TCRdb copy retains only in-frame clones and omits some. The sample holds approximately 90,000 clones, around 91% seen once. CDR3 length equals 13 residues. The germline V gene has CDR1 SGHNT and CDR2 YYREEE (reference sequence). V dropped 5 bases and J dropped 5 bases, with 10 bases sitting between them. Whole-study results and caveats: Donors skewed white British and female; clonal diversity was possibly underestimated. Of spike-specific TCRs, nearly half reportedly target regions left unmutated in variants. Repertoires were collected only later (after the peak T cell response had occurred).

This receptor was identified in an adult in good health. The source material was peripheral blood, sampled on day 0 of AZD1222 vaccination. This chain links TRBV5-4 with TRBJ1-4; D uncertain. The DNA for the CDR3 is TGTGCCAGCAGACGCGGTGGGAATGAAAAACTGTTTTTT. The encoded protein is CASRRGGNEKLFF.